This TCR beta chain derives from a study of shared clonotypes between healthy human individuals. Libraries were prepared by immunoSEQ multiplex PCR; TCRdb keeps only in-frame clonotypes and omits some of them. The table has some 360,000 clones, 73% seen once. Trimming shortened V by 3 bases and J by 3 bases, and 3 bases separated the two germline ends. CDR1 is MNHNS and CDR2 is SASEGT in the germline V gene. The CDR3 runs 12 residues. Sequences were obtained from memory CD4+ T cells sorted from blood. Stated subset: CD45RA-negative fraction. This chain uses TRBV6-1 with TRBJ2-1; D uncertain. The clonotype originates from a man aged 25-40 years in good health. CDR3 amino acids: CASSDRYNEQFF. The CDR3 coding sequence is TGTGCCAGCAGTGACCGCTACAATGAGCAGTTCTTC.